This TCR beta chain was found in a study of shared clonotypes between healthy human individuals. The replicate PCRs on unsorted PBMC were given around 280 ng DNA, which is 27,000 or so T cell genomes. Using immunoSEQ multiplex PCR, the repertoire was profiled, and TCRdb retains in-frame clones only, with some absent. The sample includes about half a million clones, about 76% of them seen just once. Every donor, a Caucasian adult, lived in Nashville, Tennessee. The V end was cut by 4 bases, the J end by 2 bases, with 11 bases between. This CDR3 contains 14 residues. Per germline, CDR1 ENHRY and CDR2 SYGVKD. This clone was recorded only once.

Sequencing was carried out using PBMCs. This sequence was found in a middle-aged woman in good health. Some clones in this sample may be carry-over from other donors' samples. The chain joins TRBV10-3 to TRBJ2-5, with D possibly being TRBD2 (6 bases). DNA for the CDR3: TGTGCCATCAGTGGGGGTAGCGGACAAGAGACCCAGTACTTC. This sequence encodes CAISGGSGQETQYF.